The following is a T cell receptor (beta chain) sequence with its context. The sample comes from a study of HIV-infected children after antiretroviral therapy interruption. Turning to the study itself: Continuous-treatment samples came from weeks 0, 48 and 150.

RNA-based 3' RACE libraries used unique molecular identifiers. One entry per CDR3 protein results from TCRdb running MiXCR on the 3' RACE reads. The table records 40,000 to 55,000 distinct CDR3 sequences, around 4% of them present only once. Germline V CDR1 and CDR2: SGHRS, YFSETQ. V shed 4 bases and J shed 5 bases, with 7 bases lying between them. The CDR3 is 13 residues long. Documented treatment: PENTA 11 planned treatment interruption arm or continuous ART arm. Participants had taken at least three-drug ART for at least 24 weeks. The sequence derives from a pool of human donors with HIV. The chain recombines TRBV5-1 with TRBJ1-6; D gene ambiguous. Sequences were derived from CD45RA+ CD4+ T cells from PBMCs, pooled from several time points, sampled from a donor given antiretroviral therapy, either interrupted or continuous. Subset noted: naive CD4+ CD45RA+ CD45RO- T cells. The CDR3 loop reads CASSGRNNSPLHF. CDR3 nucleotide sequence: TGCGCCAGCAGCGGACGCAATAATTCACCCCTCCACTTT.